The text below deals with one TCR beta chain. The CDR3 extends over 15 amino acids. CDR1 MNHEY and CDR2 SVGAGI come from the germline V gene. The V gene lost 7 bases and the J gene lost 1 base, with 14 bases spanning the gap. These data originate in a study of blood T cell repertoires in COVID-19. The overall study: Collection of acute and convalescent COVID-19 samples took place in the United States, Italy and Spain.

Authors' processing steps: For nucleated cells, counts were estimated from reference gene primer amplification. The data were produced by immunoSEQ multiplex PCR, yet TCRdb's version contains in-frame clones alone and is incomplete. Clonal size and the V and J genes are those of that table, whereas D and trimming came from the DNA. The sample holds 90,000 to 150,000 clones, approximately 86% seen once. The sequenced sample consisted of peripheral blood. The clonotype comes from a woman aged 45-59 years with active or convalescent COVID-19. The V call is TRBV6-5, the J call TRBJ1-5; no firm D call. The CDR3 here is CASTGGSGSNQPQHF. DNA of the CDR3: TGTGCCAGCACAGGCGGGAGTGGGAGCAATCAGCCCCAGCATTTT.